This TCR beta chain was identified in a study of blood T cell repertoires in COVID-19. Overall study: Samples representing acute and convalescent COVID-19 were sourced from the United States, Italy and Spain.

The repertoire was sequenced with immunoSEQ multiplex PCR; TCRdb's copy has only in-frame clones and lacks some. The sample shows approximately 240,000 clones, approximately 82% of them seen only once. The CDR3 covers 16 residues. Germline loops: CDR1 SGHRS, CDR2 YFSETQ. Trimming removed 4 bases from V and 3 bases from J; junction bases left unmatched: 6. Source material: peripheral blood. The chain is built from TRBV5-1 and TRBJ2-3, with 12 bases lining up with TRBD2. The sequence came from a woman aged 40 to 50 who had recovered from COVID-19. CDR3 nucleotide sequence: TGCGCCAGCAGCCCCGGGACTAGCGGGCGGACAGATACGCAGTATTTT. This sequence encodes CASSPGTSGRTDTQYF.